This entry lists 2 T cell receptor beta chains sequenced from one sample in a study of metastatic and nonmetastatic thyroid tumors. Until they underwent thyroid surgery, no patient had received any treatment. TCRdb re-clonotyped the PCR reads via MiXCR. The table includes about 4,700 clones, approximately 40% detected once. Sequencing input: tumor tissue. These receptors were collected from a male donor with papillary thyroid cancer or a benign thyroid nodule (not recorded which). Some clones in this sample may be carry-over from other donors' samples.

This chain uses TRBV11-1 with TRBJ2-2; 10 positions agree with TRBD1. The CDR3 totals 16 residues. V trimming: 4 bases; J trimming: 1 base; junction bases outside the gene matches: 3. Germline lookup yields CDR1 SGHAT and CDR2 FQDESV (reference sequence). CDR3 in DNA: TGTGCCAGCAGCTCCGGACAGGGGGGGAACACCGGGGAGCTGTTTTTT. Translating it yields CASSSGQGGNTGELFF.

The V call is TRBV27, the J call TRBJ1-1; D gene unclear. V lost 3 bases and J 4 bases, leaving 9 bases between the germline ends. This CDR3 is 13 amino acids long. Germline CDR1 MNHEY, CDR2 SMNVEV (reference sequence). The CDR3 DNA is TGTGCCAGCAGTTTTGGTCTGCTCACTGAAGCTTTCTTT. This gives the protein CASSFGLLTEAFF.